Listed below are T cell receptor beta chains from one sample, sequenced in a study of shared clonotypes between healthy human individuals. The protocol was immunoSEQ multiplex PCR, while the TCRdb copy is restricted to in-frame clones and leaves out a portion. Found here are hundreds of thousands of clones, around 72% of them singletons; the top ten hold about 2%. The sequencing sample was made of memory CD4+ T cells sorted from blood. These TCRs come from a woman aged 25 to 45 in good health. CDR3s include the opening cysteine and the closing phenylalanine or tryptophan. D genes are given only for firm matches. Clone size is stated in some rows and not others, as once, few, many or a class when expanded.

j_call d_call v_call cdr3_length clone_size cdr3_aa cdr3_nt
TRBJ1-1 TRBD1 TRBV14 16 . CASSTGTGGLNTEAFF TGTGCCAGCAGCACCGGGACAGGGGGGTTGAACACTGAAGCTTTCTTT
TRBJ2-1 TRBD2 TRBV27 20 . CASSIRGGTLERGFYNEQFF TGTGCCAGCAGTATCAGGGGAGGGACCCTCGAGCGGGGGTTCTACAATGAGCAGTTCTTC
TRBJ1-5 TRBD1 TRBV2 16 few CASSPRPGGRNQPQHF TGTGCCAGCAGTCCTAGACCAGGGGGCAGGAATCAGCCCCAGCATTTT
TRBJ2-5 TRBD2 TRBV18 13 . CASSPGLEETQYF TGTGCCAGCTCACCGGGACTAGAGGAGACCCAGTACTTC
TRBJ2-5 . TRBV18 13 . CASSPTLTETQYF TGTGCCAGCTCACCGACACTTACAGAGACCCAGTACTTC
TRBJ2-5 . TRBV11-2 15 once CASSFPLVDSETQYF TGTGCCAGCAGCTTTCCCCTCGTAGACAGTGAGACCCAGTACTTC
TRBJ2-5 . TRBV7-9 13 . CASSGTLQETQYF TGTGCCAGCAGCGGGACACTACAAGAGACCCAGTACTTC
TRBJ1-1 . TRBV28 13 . CASSSLSYLEAFF TGTGCCAGCAGTTCTCTGAGTTACCTCGAAGCTTTCTTT
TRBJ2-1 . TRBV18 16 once CASSPRARQRGNEQFF TGTGCCAGCTCACCACGGGCCAGGCAACGGGGTAATGAGCAGTTCTTC
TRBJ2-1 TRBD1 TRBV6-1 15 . CASKRGDRVVDEQFF TGTGCCAGCAAAAGGGGGGACAGGGTAGTAGATGAGCAGTTCTTC
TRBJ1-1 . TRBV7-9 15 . CASSFGLDSNTEAFF TGTGCCAGCAGCTTCGGGTTGGATTCGAATACTGAAGCTTTCTTT
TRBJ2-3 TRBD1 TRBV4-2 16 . CASSQPGDRGSNTQYF TGTGCCAGCAGCCAACCGGGTGACAGGGGATCAAATACGCAGTATTTT
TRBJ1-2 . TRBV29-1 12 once CSGGSWDYGYTF TGCAGCGGGGGATCTTGGGACTATGGCTACACCTTC
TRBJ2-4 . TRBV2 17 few CASSEASGFGAKNIQYF TGTGCCAGCAGTGAAGCTTCAGGGTTTGGGGCCAAAAACATTCAGTACTTC
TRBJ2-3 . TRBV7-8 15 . CASSLTKTFTDTQYF TGTGCCAGCAGCTTGACAAAAACCTTCACAGATACGCAGTATTTT
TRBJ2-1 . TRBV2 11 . CASSETNEQFF TGTGCCAGCAGCGAGACCAATGAGCAGTTCTTC
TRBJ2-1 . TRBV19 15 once CASARQSQSYNEQFF TGTGCCAGTGCAAGGCAAAGCCAATCCTACAATGAGCAGTTCTTC
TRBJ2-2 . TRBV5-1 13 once CASSGDGSGELFF TGCGCCAGCAGCGGAGATGGGTCCGGGGAGCTGTTTTTT
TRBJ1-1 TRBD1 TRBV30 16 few CAWSVGGQGGFTEAFF TGTGCCTGGAGTGTCGGGGGACAGGGGGGCTTCACTGAAGCTTTCTTT
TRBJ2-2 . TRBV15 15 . CATSRDRELTGELFF TGTGCCACCAGCAGAGATCGGGAACTAACCGGGGAGCTGTTTTTT
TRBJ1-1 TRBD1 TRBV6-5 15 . CASSPQGGWNTEAFF TGTGCCAGCAGCCCGCAGGGGGGGTGGAACACTGAAGCTTTCTTT
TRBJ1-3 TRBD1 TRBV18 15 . CASSPRTGGEYTIYF TGTGCCAGCTCACCCCGGACAGGGGGCGAATACACCATATATTTT
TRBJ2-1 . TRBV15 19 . CATSRTGLRVYSSYNEQFF TGTGCCACCAGCAGAACCGGCCTGAGGGTTTATAGCTCCTACAATGAGCAGTTCTTC
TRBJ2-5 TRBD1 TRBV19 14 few CASSITGGQETQYF TGTGCCAGTAGTATAACAGGGGGTCAAGAGACCCAGTACTTC
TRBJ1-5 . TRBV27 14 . CASSLDRYNQPQHF TGTGCCAGCAGTCTTGACAGATACAATCAGCCCCAGCATTTT
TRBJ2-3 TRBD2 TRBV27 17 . CASSLSPTSGAPDTQYF TGTGCCAGCAGTTTATCCCCGACTAGCGGCGCTCCAGATACGCAGTATTTT